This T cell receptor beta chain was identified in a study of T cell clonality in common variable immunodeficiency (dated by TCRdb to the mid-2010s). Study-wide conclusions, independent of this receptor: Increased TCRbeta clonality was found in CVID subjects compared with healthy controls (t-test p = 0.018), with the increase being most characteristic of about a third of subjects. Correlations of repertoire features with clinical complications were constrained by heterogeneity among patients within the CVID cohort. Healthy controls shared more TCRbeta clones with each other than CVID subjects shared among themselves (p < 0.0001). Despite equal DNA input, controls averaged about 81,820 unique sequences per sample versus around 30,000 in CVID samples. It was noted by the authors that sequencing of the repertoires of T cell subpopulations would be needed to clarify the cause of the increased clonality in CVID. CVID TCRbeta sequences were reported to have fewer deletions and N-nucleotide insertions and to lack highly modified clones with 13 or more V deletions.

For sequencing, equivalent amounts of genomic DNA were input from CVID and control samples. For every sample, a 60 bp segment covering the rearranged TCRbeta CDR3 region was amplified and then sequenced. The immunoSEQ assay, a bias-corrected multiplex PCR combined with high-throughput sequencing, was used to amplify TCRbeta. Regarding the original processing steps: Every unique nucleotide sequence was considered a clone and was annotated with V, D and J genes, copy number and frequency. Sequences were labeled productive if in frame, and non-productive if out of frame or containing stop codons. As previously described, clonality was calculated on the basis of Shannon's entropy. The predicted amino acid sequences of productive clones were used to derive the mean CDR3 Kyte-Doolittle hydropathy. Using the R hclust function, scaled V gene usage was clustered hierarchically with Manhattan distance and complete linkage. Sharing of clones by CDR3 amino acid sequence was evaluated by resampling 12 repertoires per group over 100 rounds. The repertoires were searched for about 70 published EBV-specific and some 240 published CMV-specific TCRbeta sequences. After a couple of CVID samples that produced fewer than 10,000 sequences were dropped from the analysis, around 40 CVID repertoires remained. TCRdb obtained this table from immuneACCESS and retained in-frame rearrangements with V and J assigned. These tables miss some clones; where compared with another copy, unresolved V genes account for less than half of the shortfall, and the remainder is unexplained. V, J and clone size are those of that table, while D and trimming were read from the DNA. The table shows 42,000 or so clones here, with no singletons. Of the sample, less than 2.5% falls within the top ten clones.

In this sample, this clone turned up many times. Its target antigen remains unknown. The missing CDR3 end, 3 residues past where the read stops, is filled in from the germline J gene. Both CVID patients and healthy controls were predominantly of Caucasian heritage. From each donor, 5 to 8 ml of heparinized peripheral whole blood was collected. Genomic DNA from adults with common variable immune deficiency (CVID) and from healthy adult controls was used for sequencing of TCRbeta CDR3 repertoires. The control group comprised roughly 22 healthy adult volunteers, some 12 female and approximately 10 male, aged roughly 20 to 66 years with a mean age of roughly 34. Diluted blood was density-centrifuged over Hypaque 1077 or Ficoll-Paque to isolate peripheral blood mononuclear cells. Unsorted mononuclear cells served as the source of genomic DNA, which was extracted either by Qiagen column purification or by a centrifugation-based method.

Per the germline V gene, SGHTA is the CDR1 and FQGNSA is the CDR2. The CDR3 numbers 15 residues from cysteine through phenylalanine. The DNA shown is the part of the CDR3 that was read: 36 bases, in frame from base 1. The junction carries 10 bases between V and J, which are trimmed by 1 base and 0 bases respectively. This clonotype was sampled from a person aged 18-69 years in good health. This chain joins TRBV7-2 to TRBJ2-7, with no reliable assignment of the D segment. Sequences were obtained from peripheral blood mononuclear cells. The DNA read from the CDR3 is TGTGCCAGCAGCTTAGGTCCGGGTTACTCCTACGAG. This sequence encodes CASSLGPGYSYE. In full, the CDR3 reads CASSLGPGYSYEQYF.